A selection of T cell receptor beta chains follows, all from one sample in a study of regulatory T cells in long-lasting Graves disease. TCRdb passed the multiplex PCR reads through MiXCR, listing each CDR3 protein once. This sample has 300,000 to 500,000 distinct CDR3 sequences, with less than 25% found just once. The sequencing here drew on peripheral blood mononuclear cells (PBMCs), taken when the disease was refractory, from a patient treated with antithyroid drugs. The source is a female donor with Graves disease. CDR3s include the opening cysteine and the closing phenylalanine or tryptophan. The D gene is left open where the match is weak.

d_gene: NA; v_gene: TRBV12-3/TRBV12-4; CDR3aa: CASNHHYTGELFF
d_gene: TRBD2; v_gene: TRBV20-1; CDR3aa: CSAQTSPYEQYF
d_gene: TRBD2; v_gene: TRBV11-3; CDR3aa: CASSLDFGRGNEQFF
d_gene: NA; v_gene: TRBV25-1; CDR3aa: CASSPIKKAARDSQPQHF
d_gene: TRBD2; v_gene: TRBV7-9; CDR3aa: CASIGLAGEQYF
d_gene: NA; v_gene: TRBV12-3/TRBV12-4; CDR3aa: CASSLNGAGNTIYF
d_gene: NA; v_gene: TRBV12-3/TRBV12-4; CDR3aa: CASTNNLNTEAFF
d_gene: TRBD1; v_gene: TRBV7-2; CDR3aa: CASSLVVPGGRYSNQPQHF
d_gene: TRBD2; v_gene: TRBV30; CDR3aa: CAWSVGLAGNYEQYF
d_gene: TRBD1; v_gene: TRBV14; CDR3aa: CASSRGRRWDRDYEQYF
d_gene: NA; v_gene: TRBV11-2; CDR3aa: CASSGYRENIQYF
d_gene: NA; v_gene: TRBV2; CDR3aa: CASSGSAQETQYF
d_gene: TRBD2; v_gene: TRBV20-1; CDR3aa: CSAPASGTAKNIQYF
d_gene: TRBD2; v_gene: TRBV7-2; CDR3aa: CASRAGGLETQYF
d_gene: TRBD1; v_gene: TRBV3-1; CDR3aa: CASSQTRTGGYGYTF
d_gene: TRBD2; v_gene: TRBV2; CDR3aa: CASSDQGSGGTDTQYF
d_gene: NA; v_gene: TRBV7-9; CDR3aa: CASSLGWGMEEQFF
d_gene: NA; v_gene: TRBV6-5; CDR3aa: CASSSPTANYEQYF
d_gene: NA; v_gene: TRBV6-5; CDR3aa: CASSSSRSGGSPLHF
d_gene: TRBD1; v_gene: TRBV29-1; CDR3aa: CSVGDRGPLEGYTF
d_gene: NA; v_gene: TRBV7-2; CDR3aa: CASSPPGSAEAFF
d_gene: NA; v_gene: TRBV9; CDR3aa: CASSVEGRDYQETQYF
d_gene: TRBD2; v_gene: TRBV5-1; CDR3aa: CASSIPGTSPWETQYF
d_gene: TRBD2; v_gene: TRBV20-1; CDR3aa: CSASGGSRAEQYF
d_gene: TRBD1; v_gene: TRBV7-9; CDR3aa: CASSQAGQVSDYEQYF
d_gene: NA; v_gene: TRBV18; CDR3aa: CASSHGTEDTEAFF
d_gene: TRBD1; v_gene: TRBV30; CDR3aa: CAGQGNTEAFF
d_gene: NA; v_gene: TRBV5-1; CDR3aa: CASSNGDTGELFF
d_gene: NA; v_gene: TRBV6-1; CDR3aa: CASSTSGQYEQYF
d_gene: TRBD2; v_gene: TRBV28; CDR3aa: CASRGGLMYNEQFF
d_gene: NA; v_gene: TRBV6-1; CDR3aa: CASREVNQPQHF
d_gene: NA; v_gene: TRBV30; CDR3aa: CAWSLGRAEPQHF
d_gene: NA; v_gene: TRBV6-2/TRBV6-3; CDR3aa: CASSSSGAPEQYF
d_gene: TRBD1; v_gene: TRBV6-1; CDR3aa: CASRDATGDGYTF
d_gene: NA; v_gene: TRBV6-9; CDR3aa: CASSYTPETMLSGANVLTF
d_gene: TRBD1; v_gene: TRBV20-1; CDR3aa: CSARPGTGIYEQYF
d_gene: TRBD2; v_gene: TRBV20-1; CDR3aa: CSLPLAGSNYEQYF